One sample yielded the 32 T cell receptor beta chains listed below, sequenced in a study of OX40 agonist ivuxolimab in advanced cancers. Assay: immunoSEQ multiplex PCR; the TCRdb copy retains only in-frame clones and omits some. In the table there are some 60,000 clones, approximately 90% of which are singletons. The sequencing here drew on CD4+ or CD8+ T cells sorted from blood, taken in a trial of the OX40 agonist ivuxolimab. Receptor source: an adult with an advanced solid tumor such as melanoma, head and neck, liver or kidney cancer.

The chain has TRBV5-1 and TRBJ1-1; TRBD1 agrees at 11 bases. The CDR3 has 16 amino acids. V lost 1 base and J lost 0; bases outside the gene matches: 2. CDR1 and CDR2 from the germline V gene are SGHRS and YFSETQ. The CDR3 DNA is TGCGCCAGCAGCTTGCGGACAGGGGGCATGAACACTGAAGCTTTCTTT. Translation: CASSLRTGGMNTEAFF.

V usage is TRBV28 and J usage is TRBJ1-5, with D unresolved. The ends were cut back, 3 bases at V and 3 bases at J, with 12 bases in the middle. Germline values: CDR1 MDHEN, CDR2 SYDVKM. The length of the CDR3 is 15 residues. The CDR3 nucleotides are TGTGCCAGCAGTTTTCCCACCGTCCCCAATCAGCCCCAGCATTTT. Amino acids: CASSFPTVPNQPQHF.

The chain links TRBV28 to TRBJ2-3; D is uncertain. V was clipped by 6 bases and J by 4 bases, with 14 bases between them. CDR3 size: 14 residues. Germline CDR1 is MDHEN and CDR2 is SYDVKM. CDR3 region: CASRLPAAPDTQYF. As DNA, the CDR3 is TGTGCCAGCAGGCTCCCGGCGGCCCCAGATACGCAGTATTTT.

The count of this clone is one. The CDR3 reads CASSWTGGGRVTDTQYF. The CDR3 DNA is TGTGCCAGCAGCTGGACAGGCGGGGGTCGGGTAACAGATACGCAGTATTTT. The J gene is TRBJ2-3, the V gene TRBV7-9; D possibly uses TRBD1 or TRBD2 (7 bases each). With 4 bases removed from V and 3 bases from J, the gap between germline ends came to 20 bases. The CDR3 totals 17 residues. The germline gives CDR1 SEHNR, CDR2 FQNEAQ (reference sequence).

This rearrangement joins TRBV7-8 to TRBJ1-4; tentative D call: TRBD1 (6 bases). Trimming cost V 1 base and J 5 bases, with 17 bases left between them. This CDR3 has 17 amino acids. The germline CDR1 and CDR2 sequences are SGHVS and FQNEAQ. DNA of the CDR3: TGTGCCAGCAGCTTAGAGTCTGTCAGGACAGAGAATGAAAAACTGTTTTTT. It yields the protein CASSLESVRTENEKLFF.

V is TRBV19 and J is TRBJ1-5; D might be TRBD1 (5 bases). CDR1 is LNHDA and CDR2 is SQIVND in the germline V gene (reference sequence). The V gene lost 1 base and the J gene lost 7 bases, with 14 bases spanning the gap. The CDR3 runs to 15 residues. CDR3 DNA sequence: TGTGCCAGTAGTATAGCAGGGTACAACAGACAGCCCCAGCATTTT. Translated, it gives CASSIAGYNRQPQHF.

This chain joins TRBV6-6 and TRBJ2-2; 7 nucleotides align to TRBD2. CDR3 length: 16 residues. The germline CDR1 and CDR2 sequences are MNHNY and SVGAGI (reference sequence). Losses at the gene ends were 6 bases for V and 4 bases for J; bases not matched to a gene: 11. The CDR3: CASSPAGERRTGELFF. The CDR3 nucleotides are TGTGCCAGCAGCCCCGCGGGGGAGAGGCGCACCGGGGAGCTGTTTTTT.

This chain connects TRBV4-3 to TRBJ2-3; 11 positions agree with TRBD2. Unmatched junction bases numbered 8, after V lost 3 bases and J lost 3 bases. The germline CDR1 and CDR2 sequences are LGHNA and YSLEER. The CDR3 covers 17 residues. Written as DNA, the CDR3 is TGCGCCAGCAGCCAGGGACTAGCGGAAGGGGGGACAGATACGCAGTATTTT. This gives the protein CASSQGLAEGGTDTQYF.

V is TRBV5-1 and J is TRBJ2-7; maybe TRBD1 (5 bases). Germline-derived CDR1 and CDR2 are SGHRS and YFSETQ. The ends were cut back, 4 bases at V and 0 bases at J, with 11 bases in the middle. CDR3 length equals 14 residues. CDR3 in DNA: TGCGCCAGCAGCCCCATGGACAACTCCTACGAGCAGTACTTC. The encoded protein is CASSPMDNSYEQYF.

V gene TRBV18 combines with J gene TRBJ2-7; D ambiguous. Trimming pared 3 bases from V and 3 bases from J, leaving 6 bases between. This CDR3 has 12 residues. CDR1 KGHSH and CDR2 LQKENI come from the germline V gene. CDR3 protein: CASSPGFYEQYF. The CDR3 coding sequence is TGTGCCAGCTCACCGGGCTTCTACGAGCAGTACTTC.

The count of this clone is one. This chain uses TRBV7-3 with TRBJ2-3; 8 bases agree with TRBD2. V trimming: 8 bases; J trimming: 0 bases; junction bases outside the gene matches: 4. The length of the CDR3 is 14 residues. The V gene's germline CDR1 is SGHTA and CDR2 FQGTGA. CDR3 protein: CASSASGSTDTQYF. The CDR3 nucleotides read TGTGCCAGCTCCGCTAGCGGGAGCACAGATACGCAGTATTTT.

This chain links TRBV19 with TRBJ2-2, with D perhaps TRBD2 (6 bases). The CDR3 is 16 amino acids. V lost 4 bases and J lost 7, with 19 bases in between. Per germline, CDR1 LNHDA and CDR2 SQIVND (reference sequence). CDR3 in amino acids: CASSKEGRVLGGELFF. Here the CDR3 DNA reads TGTGCCAGTAGTAAGGAGGGGCGGGTCCTTGGCGGGGAGCTGTTTTTT.

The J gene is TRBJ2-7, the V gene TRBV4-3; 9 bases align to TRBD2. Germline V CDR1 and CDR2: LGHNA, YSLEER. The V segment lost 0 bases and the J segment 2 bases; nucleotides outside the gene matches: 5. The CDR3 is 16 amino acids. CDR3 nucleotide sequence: TGCGCCAGCAGCCAAGATTGGTCTAGCGGGACCTACGAGCAGTACTTC. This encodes CASSQDWSSGTYEQYF.

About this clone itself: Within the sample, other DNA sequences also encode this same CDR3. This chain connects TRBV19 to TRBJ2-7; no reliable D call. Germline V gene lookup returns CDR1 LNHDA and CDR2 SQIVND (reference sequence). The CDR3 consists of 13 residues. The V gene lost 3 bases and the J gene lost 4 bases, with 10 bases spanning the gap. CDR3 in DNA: TGTGCCAGTAGTATGGGTTCGGTTTACGAGCAGTACTTC. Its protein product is CASSMGSVYEQYF. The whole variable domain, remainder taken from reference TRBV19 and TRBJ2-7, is DGGITQSPKYLFRKEGQNVTLSCEQNLNHDAMYWYRQDPGQGLRLIYYSQIVNDFQKGDIAEGYSVSREKKESFPLTVTSAQKNPTAFYLCASSMGSVYEQYFGPGTRLTVT.

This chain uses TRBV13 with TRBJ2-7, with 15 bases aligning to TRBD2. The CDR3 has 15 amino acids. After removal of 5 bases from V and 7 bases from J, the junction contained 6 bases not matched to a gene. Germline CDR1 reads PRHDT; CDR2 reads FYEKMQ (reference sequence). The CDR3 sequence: CASSPGLAGGGEQYF. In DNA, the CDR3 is TGTGCCAGCAGCCCGGGACTAGCGGGAGGAGGTGAGCAGTACTTC.

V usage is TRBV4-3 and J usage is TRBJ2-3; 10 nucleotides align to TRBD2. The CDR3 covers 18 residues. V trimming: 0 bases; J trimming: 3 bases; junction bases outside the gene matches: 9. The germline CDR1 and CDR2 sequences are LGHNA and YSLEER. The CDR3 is CASSQDLASGSGTDTQYF. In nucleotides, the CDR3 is TGCGCCAGCAGCCAAGATCTGGCTAGCGGGAGTGGGACAGATACGCAGTATTTT.

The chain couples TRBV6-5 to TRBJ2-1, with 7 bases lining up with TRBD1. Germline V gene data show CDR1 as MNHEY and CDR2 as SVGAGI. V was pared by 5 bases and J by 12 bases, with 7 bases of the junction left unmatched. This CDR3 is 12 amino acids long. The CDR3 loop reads CASSPQGVRQFF. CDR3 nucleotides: TGTGCCAGCAGTCCGCAGGGGGTCAGGCAGTTCTTC.

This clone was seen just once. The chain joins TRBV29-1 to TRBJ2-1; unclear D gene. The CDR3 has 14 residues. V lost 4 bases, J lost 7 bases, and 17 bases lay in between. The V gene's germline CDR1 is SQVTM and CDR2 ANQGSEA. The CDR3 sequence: CSVARPSSFNEQFF. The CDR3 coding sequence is TGCAGCGTTGCGCGCCCTTCCTCCTTTAATGAGCAGTTCTTC.

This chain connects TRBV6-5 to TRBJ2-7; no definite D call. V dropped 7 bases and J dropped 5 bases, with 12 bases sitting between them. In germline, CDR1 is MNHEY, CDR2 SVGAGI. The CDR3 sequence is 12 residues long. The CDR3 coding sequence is TGTGCCAGCACCTCGTTGGGGAACGAGCAGTACTTC. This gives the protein CASTSLGNEQYF.

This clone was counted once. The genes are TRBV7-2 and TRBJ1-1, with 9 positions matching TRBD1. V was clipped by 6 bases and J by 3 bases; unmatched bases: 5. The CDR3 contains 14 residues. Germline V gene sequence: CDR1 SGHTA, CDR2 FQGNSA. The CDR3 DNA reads TGTGCCAGCAGACCGGGACAGGGTGACACTGAAGCTTTCTTT. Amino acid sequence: CASRPGQGDTEAFF.

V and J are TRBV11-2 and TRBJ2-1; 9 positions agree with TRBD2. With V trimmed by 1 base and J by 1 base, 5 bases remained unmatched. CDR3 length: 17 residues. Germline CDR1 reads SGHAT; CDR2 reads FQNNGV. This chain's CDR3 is CASSLGTSGLSYNEQFF. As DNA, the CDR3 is TGTGCCAGCAGCTTAGGAACTAGCGGGTTATCCTACAATGAGCAGTTCTTC.

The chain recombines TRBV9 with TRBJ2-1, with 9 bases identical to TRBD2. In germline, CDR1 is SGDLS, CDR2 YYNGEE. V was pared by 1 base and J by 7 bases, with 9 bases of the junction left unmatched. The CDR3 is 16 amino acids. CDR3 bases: TGTGCCAGCAGCGTAAAAGAGTCTAGCGGGGCTAATGAGCAGTTCTTC. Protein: CASSVKESSGANEQFF.

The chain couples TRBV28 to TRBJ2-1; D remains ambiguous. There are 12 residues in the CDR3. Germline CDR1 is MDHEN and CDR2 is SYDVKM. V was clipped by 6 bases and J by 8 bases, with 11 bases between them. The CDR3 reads CASRPLGHEQFF. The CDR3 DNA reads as TGTGCCAGCAGACCACTCGGCCATGAGCAGTTCTTC.

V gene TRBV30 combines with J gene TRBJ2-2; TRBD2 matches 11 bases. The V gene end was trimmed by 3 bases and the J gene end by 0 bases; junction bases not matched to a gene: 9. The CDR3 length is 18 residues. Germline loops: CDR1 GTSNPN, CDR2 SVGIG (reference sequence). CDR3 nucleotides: TGTGCCTGGAGGCGGACTAGCGGGTCACCCGCGAACACCGGGGAGCTGTTTTTT. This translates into CAWRRTSGSPANTGELFF.

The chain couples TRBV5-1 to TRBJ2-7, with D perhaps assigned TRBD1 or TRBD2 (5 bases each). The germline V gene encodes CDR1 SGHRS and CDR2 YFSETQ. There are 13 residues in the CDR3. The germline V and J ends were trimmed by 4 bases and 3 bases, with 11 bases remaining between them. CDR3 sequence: CASSPGRDYEQYF. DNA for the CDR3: TGCGCCAGCAGCCCGGGACGGGACTACGAGCAGTACTTC.

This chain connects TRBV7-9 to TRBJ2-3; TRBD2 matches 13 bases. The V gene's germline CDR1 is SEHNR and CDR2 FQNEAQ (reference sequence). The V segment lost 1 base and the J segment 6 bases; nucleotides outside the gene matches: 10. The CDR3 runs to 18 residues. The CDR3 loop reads CASSLELWTSGSADTQYF. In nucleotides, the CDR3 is TGTGCCAGCAGCTTAGAATTGTGGACTAGCGGGAGCGCGGATACGCAGTATTTT.

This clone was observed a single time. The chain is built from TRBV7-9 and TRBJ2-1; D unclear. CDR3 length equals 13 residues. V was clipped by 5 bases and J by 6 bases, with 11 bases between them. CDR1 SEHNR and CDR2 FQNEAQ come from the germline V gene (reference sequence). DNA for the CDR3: TGTGCCAGCAGCCCCATCTCGGCCAATGAGCAGTTCTTC. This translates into CASSPISANEQFF.

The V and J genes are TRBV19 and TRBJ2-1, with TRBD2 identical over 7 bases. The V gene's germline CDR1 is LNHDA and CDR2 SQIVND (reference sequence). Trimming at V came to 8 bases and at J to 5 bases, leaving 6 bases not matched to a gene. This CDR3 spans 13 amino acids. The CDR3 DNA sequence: TGTGCCAGTCAAGCGGGATACCACAATGAGCAGTTCTTC. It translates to CASQAGYHNEQFF.

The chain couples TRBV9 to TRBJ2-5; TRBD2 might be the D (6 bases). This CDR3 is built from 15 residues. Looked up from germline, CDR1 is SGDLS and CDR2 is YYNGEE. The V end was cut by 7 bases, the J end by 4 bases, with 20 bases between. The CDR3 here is CASAEGGTSGETQYF. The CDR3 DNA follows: TGTGCCAGCGCGGAAGGCGGGACCTCGGGAGAGACCCAGTACTTC.

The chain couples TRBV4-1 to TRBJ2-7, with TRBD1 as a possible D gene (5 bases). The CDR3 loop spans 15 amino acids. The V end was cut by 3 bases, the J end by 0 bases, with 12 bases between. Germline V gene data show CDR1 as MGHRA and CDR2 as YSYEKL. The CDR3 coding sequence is TGCGCCAGCAGCCAGGGAAGCGACAGCTCCTACGAGCAGTACTTC. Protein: CASSQGSDSSYEQYF.

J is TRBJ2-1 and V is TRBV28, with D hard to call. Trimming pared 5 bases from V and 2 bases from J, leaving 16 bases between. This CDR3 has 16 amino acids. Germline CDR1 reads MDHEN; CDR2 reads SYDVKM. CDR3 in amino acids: CASSTISSDTYNEQFF. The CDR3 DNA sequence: TGTGCCAGCAGTACCATCTCGTCAGACACCTACAATGAGCAGTTCTTC.

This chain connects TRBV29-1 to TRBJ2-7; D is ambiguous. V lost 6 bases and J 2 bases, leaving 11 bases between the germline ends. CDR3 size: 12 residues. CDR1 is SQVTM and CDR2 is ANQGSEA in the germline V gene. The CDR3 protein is CSVTAGAYEQYF. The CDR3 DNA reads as TGCAGCGTAACAGCCGGAGCCTACGAGCAGTACTTC.